This TCR beta chain derives from a study of T cells in narcolepsy. Study-wide context: Donors had narcolepsy type 1 or type 2, or were healthy controls. Study-wide findings and caveats: Healthy controls reportedly lacked the autoreactive clonotypes serially found in patients' blood. In some patient and control memory CD4+ samples, autoreactive clones were absent. Comparing one patient's CSF and blood CD4+ clonotypes highlighted HCRT- and TRIB2-specific autoreactive clonotypes.

Libraries were prepared by immunoSEQ multiplex PCR; TCRdb keeps only in-frame clonotypes and omits some of them. The sample yields 25,000 to 35,000 clones, around four fifths seen once. Germline V gene sequence: CDR1 SGHRS, CDR2 YFSETQ. This CDR3 has 14 amino acids. V lost 3 bases to trimming and J lost 4 bases; unmatched junction nucleotides: 5. This clone is a singleton in its sample. Its antigen remains unknown. The chain couples TRBV5-1 to TRBJ1-1, with 8 bases that match TRBD1. The sequencing input was CD45RA- memory CD4+ T cells from PBMCs. This TCR came from a human donor with narcolepsy. Here the CDR3 DNA reads TGCGCCAGCAGCTCCGGACAGGGTAGCACTGAAGCTTTCTTT. Translating gives CASSSGQGSTEAFF.